This TCR beta chain was sequenced for a study of monozygotic twins with inflammatory bowel disease. Findings and caveats of the study: TCRbeta inverse Simpson diversity was decreased in IBD patients versus healthy co-twins. Concordance status among twins (concordant versus discordant) showed no link to repertoire similarity, possibly from limited power.

Generation of cDNA took place in eight separate reactions per sample. The template switching step added UMIs that contained a 6-nucleotide sample barcode. TCRdb re-called the 5' RACE reads and gives one entry per CDR3 protein, without DNA. The sample totals approximately 210,000 distinct CDR3 sequences. Points on this clonotype: Its target is not known.

The CDR3 contains 18 residues. Germline V CDR1 and CDR2: MGHRA, YSYEKL. Sequencing was done on a sample of blood. The J gene is TRBJ2-3, the V gene TRBV4-1; the TCRdb call, TRBD1, lacks DNA for checking. The clonotype comes from a human donor with ulcerative colitis or Crohn's disease, or a healthy co-twin of an affected twin (not recorded which). This CDR3 is CASSQDRSRGGHTDTQYF.